This is a list of T cell receptor beta chains from one sample in a study of blood T cell repertoires in COVID-19. This table comes from immunoSEQ multiplex PCR, and its TCRdb copy is limited to in-frame clones, with some not included. The repertoire has over 250,000 clones, roughly nine tenths of them found once; the top ten carry around 2.2%. Sequenced material: peripheral blood. The receptors stem from a woman aged 25-40 years with COVID-19, enrolled during active disease. Each CDR3 is given with its conserved first and last residue. Each record gives: V gene, J gene, clone size, D gene, CDR3 length, CDR3 DNA, CDR3 protein. A D gene is named only where the DNA matches it firmly. The size of a clone is reported for some rows only, either as once, few or many, or as a class for expanded clones.

TRBV28	TRBJ2-7	-	-	16	TGTGCCAGCAGTTCCTTCCGGGTCACCGCCTCCTACGAGCAGTACTTC	CASSSFRVTASYEQYF
TRBV10-2	TRBJ2-3	-	-	12	TGCGCCAGCAGTGAGAAGCGCGGTACGCAGTATTTT	CASSEKRGTQYF
TRBV14	TRBJ2-7	once	-	12	TGTGCCAGCAGCCCCGCCCCCAGCGAGCAGTACTTC	CASSPAPSEQYF
TRBV18	TRBJ1-1	-	-	14	TGTGCCAGCTCACCAGGGAGAGAAGGCACTGAAGCTTTCTTT	CASSPGREGTEAFF
TRBV24-1	TRBJ1-5	-	-	14	TGTGCCACCAGTGATAGACAAAACAATCAGCCCCAGCATTTT	CATSDRQNNQPQHF
TRBV28	TRBJ2-6	-	TRBD1	16	TGTGCCAGCAGTTCGGGACAGTGGGGTGGGGCCAACGTCCTGACTTTC	CASSSGQWGGANVLTF
TRBV6-1	TRBJ1-5	-	TRBD1	17	TGTGCCAGCAGTGATCCCGGGACAGGTCATAGCAATCAGCCCCAGCATTTT	CASSDPGTGHSNQPQHF
TRBV19	TRBJ2-2	-	TRBD2	17	TGTGCCAGTACTGTATCTAGCGGGAGGGTCGACACCGGGGAGCTGTTTTTT	CASTVSSGRVDTGELFF
TRBV19	TRBJ1-1	once	-	14	TGTGCCAGTAGTAAAGAGGGCTATTGGACTGAAGCTTTCTTT	CASSKEGYWTEAFF
TRBV6-5	TRBJ1-3	once	-	12	TGTGCCAGCAGCCAGAATGGAAACACCATATATTTT	CASSQNGNTIYF
TRBV27	TRBJ2-1	-	TRBD2	22	TGTGCCAGCAGTTTAATCCCCTTGGGGACTAGCGGGAGAGCAAGGGGCGAAAGGGGGCAGTTCTTC	CASSLIPLGTSGRARGERGQFF
TRBV7-3	TRBJ2-6	-	TRBD1	16	TGTGCCAGCAGCGAAGCAGGGGGAGCTGGGGCCAACGTCCTGACTTTC	CASSEAGGAGANVLTF
TRBV6-4	TRBJ2-3	-	-	14	TGTGCCAGCTCCTCCGAACTTTACACAGATACGCAGTATTTT	CASSSELYTDTQYF
TRBV2	TRBJ1-1	-	-	13	TGTGCCAGCAGGGCGGACAAAAACACTGAAGCTTTCTTT	CASRADKNTEAFF
TRBV5-1	TRBJ1-3	-	-	14	TGCGCCAGCGCCCAGGAATCCTCTGGAAACACCATATATTTT	CASAQESSGNTIYF
TRBV27	TRBJ2-3	-	TRBD2	17	TGTGCCAGCAGTTTAGGAGGACTAGCCTTCTCCACAGATACGCAGTATTTT	CASSLGGLAFSTDTQYF
TRBV30	TRBJ1-2	-	TRBD1	12	TGTGCCTGGGATGAGGGGGCGTTTGGCTACACCTTC	CAWDEGAFGYTF
TRBV2	TRBJ1-5	-	-	14	TGTGCCAGCAGTGGTGAAGGGGTCAATCAGCCCCAGCATTTT	CASSGEGVNQPQHF
TRBV2	TRBJ2-2	once	TRBD2	15	TGTGCCAGCAGTCTGGGGCTAGCGGGGGCCGGGGAGCTGTTTTTT	CASSLGLAGAGELFF
TRBV7-2	TRBJ2-5	-	TRBD1	15	TGTGCCAGCAGCTTATACAGGGGAGTGGGAGAGACCCAGTACTTC	CASSLYRGVGETQYF
TRBV25-1	TRBJ2-2	-	-	15	TGTGCCAGCAGTGAATCTAGAAGCTTTACCGGGGAGCTGTTTTTT	CASSESRSFTGELFF
TRBV3-1/TRBV3-2	TRBJ1-1	-	-	16	TGTGCCAGCAGCCAAGATTTAGCAGGGCGGAACACTGAAGCTTTCTTT	CASSQDLAGRNTEAFF
TRBV10-3	TRBJ2-7	-	TRBD1	13	TGTGCCATCAGCGACAGGGGGGACGACGAGCAGTACTTC	CAISDRGDDEQYF
TRBV19	TRBJ1-2	-	TRBD1	12	TGTGCCAGTAGGGACAGGGGCTATGGCTACACCTTC	CASRDRGYGYTF
TRBV6-5	TRBJ2-7	once	TRBD2	15	TGTGCCAGCAGTTATAGGTCTAGCGGGTCCTACGAGCAGTACTTC	CASSYRSSGSYEQYF
TRBV10-2	TRBJ2-5	-	-	14	TGCGCCAGCAAAGGACTGGTGTCACAAGAGACCCAGTACTTC	CASKGLVSQETQYF
TRBV3-1/TRBV3-2	TRBJ1-4	-	-	14	TGTGCCAGCAGCCCAAGACAGAAAAATGAAAAACTGTTTTTT	CASSPRQKNEKLFF
TRBV2	TRBJ2-3	once	TRBD2	19	TGTGCCAGCAGCCTAAAGCAGGGGCTTGTCGGGAGGGCCACAGATACGCAGTATTTT	CASSLKQGLVGRATDTQYF
TRBV4-2	TRBJ2-1	-	TRBD2	17	TGTGCCAGCAGCCAAGGCCGCGGGAGGCTATCCTACAATGAGCAGTTCTTC	CASSQGRGRLSYNEQFF
TRBV28	TRBJ2-1	once	-	14	TGTGCCAGCAAGGACAGGGTAGCGGGCGCAGAGCAGTTCTTC	CASKDRVAGAEQFF
TRBV11-2	TRBJ2-1	-	-	14	TGTGCCAGCAGCTTAAGACAGGGAGGTGTTGAGCAGTTCTTC	CASSLRQGGVEQFF
TRBV9	TRBJ2-2	-	TRBD2	16	TGTGCCAGCAGCGTAGCGGGACTAGACGGCACCGGGGAGCTGTTTTTT	CASSVAGLDGTGELFF
TRBV5-1	TRBJ1-1	-	TRBD1	16	TGCGCCAGCAGCCCGGGGACAGGGCAGTCCCTCACTGAAGCTTTCTTT	CASSPGTGQSLTEAFF
TRBV25-1	TRBJ1-4	-	-	15	TGTGCCAGCAGTGAATCGTGGAGTCAGCTCGAAAAACTGTTTTTT	CASSESWSQLEKLFF
TRBV19	TRBJ2-3	-	TRBD2	15	TGTGCCAGTACTAGCGGGAGCAGGGGCACAGATACGCAGTATTTT	CASTSGSRGTDTQYF
TRBV5-6	TRBJ2-7	-	-	14	TGTGCCAGCACCCCCATCGGGATCCCCTACGAGCAGTACTTC	CASTPIGIPYEQYF
TRBV6-6	TRBJ1-6	-	TRBD1	14	TGTGCCAGCAGTTACGGACAGGACGGGTCACCCCTCCACTTT	CASSYGQDGSPLHF
TRBV10-1	TRBJ2-1	-	-	12	TGCGCCAGCAGCCGGGACTCCTCTGAGCAGTTCTTC	CASSRDSSEQFF
TRBV27	TRBJ1-6	-	-	14	TGTGCCAGCAGTACACTGCAGGCCCCTCAACCCCTCCACTTT	CASSTLQAPQPLHF
TRBV6-1	TRBJ2-3	-	TRBD2	16	TGTGCCAGCAGTGAAGCGACTAGCGGGAGCCCAGATACGCAGTATTTT	CASSEATSGSPDTQYF
TRBV28	TRBJ1-6	-	TRBD1	15	TGTGCCAGCAGCCCCGGACAGGGGGCTTCTTCACCCCTCCACTTT	CASSPGQGASSPLHF
TRBV4-2	TRBJ2-7	once	-	15	TGTGCCAGCAGCCAAGCGGGTAGCGCTCCCTACGAGCAGTACTTC	CASSQAGSAPYEQYF
TRBV10-3	TRBJ2-2	-	TRBD1	16	TGTGCCATCAGTGAGGCGGACAGGACGAACACCGGGGAGCTGTTTTTT	CAISEADRTNTGELFF
TRBV5-1	TRBJ2-7	-	-	14	TGCGCCAGCAGCCAGGACAGTGGAGTCTACGAGCAGTACTTC	CASSQDSGVYEQYF